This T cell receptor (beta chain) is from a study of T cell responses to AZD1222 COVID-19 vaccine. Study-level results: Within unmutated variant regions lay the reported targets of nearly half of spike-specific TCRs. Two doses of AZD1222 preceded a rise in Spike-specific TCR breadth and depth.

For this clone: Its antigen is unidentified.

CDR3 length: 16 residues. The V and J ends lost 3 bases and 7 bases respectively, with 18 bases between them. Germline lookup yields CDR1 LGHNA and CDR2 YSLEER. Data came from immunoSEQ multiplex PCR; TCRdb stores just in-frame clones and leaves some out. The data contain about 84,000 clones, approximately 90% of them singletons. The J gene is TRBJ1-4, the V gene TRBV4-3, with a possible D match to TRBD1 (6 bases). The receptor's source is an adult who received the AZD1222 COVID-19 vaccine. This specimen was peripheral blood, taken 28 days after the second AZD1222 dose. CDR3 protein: CASSHARGSVGEKLFF. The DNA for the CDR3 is TGCGCCAGCAGCCATGCCAGGGGCTCGGTCGGTGAAAAACTGTTTTTT.